These 8 T cell receptor beta chains originate from one sample sequenced in a study of T cell responses to AZD1222 COVID-19 vaccine. Only in-frame clones appear in the TCRdb table, and some are missing; sequencing was by immunoSEQ multiplex PCR. The repertoire holds more than 150,000 clones, with approximately 90% as singletons. The sample here was peripheral blood, taken on day 0 of AZD1222 vaccination. Receptors originate from an adult in good health.

This chain connects TRBV20-1 to TRBJ1-2; weak D call: TRBD1 (5 bases). This CDR3 is built from 11 residues. CDR1 and CDR2 from the germline V gene are DFQATT and SNEGSKA (reference sequence). Trimming removed 6 bases at V and 8 bases at J, with 13 bases between. The DNA for the CDR3 is TGCAGTGCCGGCAGGGAGAGGGGCTACACCTTC. This encodes CSAGRERGYTF.

In DNA, the CDR3 is TGTGCCTGGAGTGAAGGGGGGACTGAAGCTTTCTTT. Its translation is CAWSEGGTEAFF. The chain employs TRBV30 and TRBJ1-1, with D possibly TRBD1 on 6 matching bases. Trimming left V 1 base short and J 5 bases short, with 8 bases between. CDR1 is GTSNPN and CDR2 is SVGIG in the germline V gene (reference sequence). This CDR3 region has 12 residues.

The J gene is TRBJ1-2, the V gene TRBV19, with D hard to call. Germline-derived CDR1 and CDR2 are LNHDA and SQIVND (reference sequence). The CDR3 sequence is 13 residues long. Trimming pared 3 bases from V and 8 bases from J, leaving 13 bases between. CDR3: CASSMLELLGYTF. The DNA for the CDR3 is TGTGCCAGTAGTATGTTGGAGTTGCTCGGCTACACCTTC.

This chain connects TRBV24-1 to TRBJ2-4; D is unresolved. Trimming removed 9 bases from V and 8 bases from J, with 7 bases in between. The length of the CDR3 is 10 residues. CDR1 and CDR2 from the germline V gene are KGHDR and SFDVKD. The CDR3 nucleotides read TGTGCCACCCCTGGGCACATTCAGTACTTC. Translation gives CATPGHIQYF.

The V and J genes are TRBV19 and TRBJ1-5; tentative D call: TRBD1 (5 bases). Trimming pared 2 bases from V and 3 bases from J, leaving 8 bases between. The germline V gene encodes CDR1 LNHDA and CDR2 SQIVND (reference sequence). The CDR3 is made up of 14 amino acids. CDR3 amino acids: CASSINRNNQPQHF. Here the CDR3 DNA reads TGTGCCAGTAGTATAAACAGGAACAATCAGCCCCAGCATTTT.

This clone was picked up one time. The chain combines TRBV24-1 with TRBJ2-3; D ambiguous. This CDR3 has 15 residues. The germline V gene has CDR1 KGHDR and CDR2 SFDVKD. Trimming left V 0 bases short and J 5 bases short, with 11 bases between. The chain's CDR3 is CATSDLQAAKDTQYF. The CDR3 DNA reads TGTGCCACCAGTGATTTGCAAGCAGCTAAAGATACGCAGTATTTT.

Only one count was recorded for this clone. This chain links TRBV12-5 with TRBJ1-1, with 7 bases matching TRBD1. Per germline, CDR1 LGHNT and CDR2 FRNRAP. V was pared by 1 base and J by 6 bases, with 5 bases of the junction left unmatched. There are 14 residues in the CDR3. The CDR3 DNA reads TGTGCTAGTGGTTTGGGCCAAGGGGGCGCTGAAGCTTTCTTT. Protein sequence: CASGLGQGGAEAFF.

The chain recombines TRBV2 with TRBJ2-1, with TRBD2 matching 8 bases. Germline assignment: CDR1 SNHLY and CDR2 FYNNEI. This CDR3 is 16 amino acids long. The J segment lost 0 bases and the V segment lost 8 bases, leaving 9 bases of the junction unmatched. For the CDR3, the DNA is TGTGCCAGCTCCCCGGACGGGAGGGCCTCCTACAATGAGCAGTTCTTC. Translated, it gives CASSPDGRASYNEQFF.